This T cell receptor beta chain was recovered during a study of T-cell reconstitution after alpha-beta-depleted transplantation in children. General study findings and limits: Where some patients showed high TCRbeta diversity at day 60, it came from recipient T cells and thymic progenitors that had survived. The study reportedly traced alpha-beta T cells about two months after transplant to several hundred expanded graft clones. Hyperexpanded clones declined; after one year, newly produced T cells mostly supplied diversity.

The V end lost 0 bases, the J end lost 2 bases, and 4 bases lay between the germline ends. The CDR3 runs to 13 residues. The germline gives CDR1 KGHSH, CDR2 LQKENI. Of note for this clonotype: What it binds is not known.

The authors prepared the TCRbeta library with unique molecular identifiers. TCRdb recomputed calls from the PCR reads with MiXCR, one row per CDR3 protein. The data contain more than 300,000 distinct CDR3 sequences, 15% to 20% of them singletons. The material was PBMCs, mostly from graft donor cells, obtained 360 days after TCRalphabeta/CD19-depleted stem cell transplant. The chain uses TRBV18 and TRBJ1-1, with D unclear. The receptor comes from a male patient aged 2-9 years who had a stem cell transplant for acute lymphoblastic leukemia, so the T cells may come from the graft donor. The CDR3: CASSPPVNTEAFF. CDR3 coding DNA: TGTGCCAGCTCACCACCGGTAAACACTGAAGCTTTCTTT.